The next 4 T cell receptor beta chains were all read from a single sample in a study of T cells in Graves' hyperthyroidism and ophthalmopathy. Using RNA transcripts as the source, TCR beta CDR3 regions were amplified. First-round RT-PCR of the TCR CDR3 relied on the HTBI primer set. In TCRdb, the multiplex PCR reads were re-called with MiXCR into one record per CDR3 protein. Of around 450,000 distinct CDR3 sequences detected, 15% to 19% appear once; the ten largest clones hold 13% to 15%. Sequences were obtained from blood. These receptors were taken from a woman aged 18-35 years with Graves' hyperthyroidism.

This clonotype was seen repeatedly, ten times or more. This sequence joins TRBV11-1 and TRBJ2-2; tentative D call: TRBD1 (5 bases). From germline, CDR1 is SGHAT and CDR2 FQDESV (reference sequence). V lost 1 base and J lost 0, with 9 bases in between. The CDR3 length is 16 residues. In nucleotides, the CDR3 is TGTGCCAGCAGCTTAGTTAGACAGCCGAACACCGGGGAGCTGTTTTTT. Translated: CASSLVRQPNTGELFF.

This clonotype appeared a few times. CDR3 sequence: CASSEPGTGDGYTF. CDR3 nucleotide sequence: TGTGCCAGCAGTGAACCCGGGACAGGGGATGGCTACACCTTC. The chain is built from TRBV25-1 and TRBJ1-2; 10 nucleotides align to TRBD1. V lost 2 bases to trimming and J lost 6 bases; unmatched junction nucleotides: 3. Germline-derived CDR1 and CDR2 are MGHDK and SYGVNS. The CDR3 loop spans 14 amino acids.

The chain joins TRBV6-2 or TRBV6-3 to TRBJ1-5; D remains ambiguous. The ends were cut back, 5 bases at V and 2 bases at J, with 10 bases in the middle. Germline-derived CDR1 and CDR2 are MNHEY and SVGEGT. CDR3 length: 14 amino acids. CDR3 nucleotides: TGTGCCAGCAGTGTCCAGGTTGGCAATCAGCCCCAGCATTTT. It is translated as CASSVQVGNQPQHF.

J is TRBJ2-1 and V is TRBV20-1; 12 nucleotides line up with TRBD2. Germline V gene data show CDR1 as DFQATT and CDR2 as SNEGSKA (reference sequence). With V trimmed by 7 bases and J by 8 bases, 6 bases remained unmatched. This CDR3 comprises 13 residues. CDR3 in amino acids: CSGLAGVSYEQFF. CDR3 in DNA: TGCAGTGGACTAGCGGGAGTATCTTATGAGCAGTTCTTC.